The rows below give T cell receptor beta chains drawn from one sample of a study of beta chain features in type 1 diabetes. Profiled with immunoSEQ multiplex PCR; TCRdb holds only in-frame clones, not every one. Of about 140,000 clones detected, 6.9% appear once; the ten largest clones hold 1.1% to 1.5%. The sample comprised central memory CD4+ T cells from blood. The receptors here all came from a woman aged 30 to 39 in good health. Both conserved end residues are part of each CDR3. The D gene is left open where the match is weak. A row's size may be missing; if present it is once, few, many or a size class.

j_call	v_call	d_call	clone_size	cdr3_nt	cdr3_aa
TRBJ2-4	TRBV19	TRBD2	NA	TGTGCCAGTAGTATCCGCCGGGGGGGTAAGAGGACAAAAAACATTCAGTACTTC	CASSIRRGGKRTKNIQYF
TRBJ1-1	TRBV2	TRBD1	few	TGTGCCACCCAGACAGGGACGAACACTGAAGCTTTCTTT	CATQTGTNTEAFF
TRBJ1-3	TRBV7-9	TRBD1	few	TGTGCCAGCAGCTTGACTCAGGGGGCAGGAAACACCATATATTTT	CASSLTQGAGNTIYF
TRBJ2-3	TRBV20-1	NA	many	TGCAGCCGGGAGAGGGCAGATACGCAGTATTTT	CSRERADTQYF
TRBJ2-2	TRBV6-1	NA	NA	TGTGCCAGCAAAGAGCCCAACACCGGGGAGCTGTTTTTT	CASKEPNTGELFF
TRBJ2-4	TRBV19	TRBD2	few	TGTGCCAGTAGGGGAAGCGGGGGGATGGCCAAAAACATTCAGTACTTC	CASRGSGGMAKNIQYF
TRBJ1-2	TRBV28	TRBD1	many	TGTGCCAGCAGGACAGGGGCTAACTATGGCTACACCTTC	CASRTGANYGYTF
TRBJ2-2	TRBV28	TRBD2	NA	TGTGCCAGCAGCGGACTAGCGATAACCGGGGAGCTGTTTTTT	CASSGLAITGELFF
TRBJ2-5	TRBV28	TRBD1	few	TGTGCCAGCGGCGGACAGGGGATCCACCAAGAGACCCAGTACTTC	CASGGQGIHQETQYF
TRBJ2-2	TRBV30	NA	few	TGTGCCTGGAGTCGGTCCTCCGGGGAGCTGTTTTTT	CAWSRSSGELFF
TRBJ2-7	TRBV29-1	NA	many	TGCAGCGTTGGCAAGGACACCACCTACGAGCAGTACTTC	CSVGKDTTYEQYF
TRBJ2-7	TRBV6-5	NA	few	TGTGCCAGCAGTTTCAACGCAGGGGCCTACGAGCAGTACTTC	CASSFNAGAYEQYF
TRBJ1-2	TRBV5-8	NA	NA	TGTGCCAGCAGCTTGGGGTCCCACGCGGCGGGCTACACCTTC	CASSLGSHAAGYTF
TRBJ2-3	TRBV4-2	NA	many	TGTGCCAGCAGCCAATTAGCCGGGACTAGCACAGATACGCAGTATTTT	CASSQLAGTSTDTQYF
TRBJ2-1	TRBV7-3	NA	many	TGTGCCAGCAGCTCCAGAGGATCCTACAATGAGCAGTTCTTC	CASSSRGSYNEQFF
TRBJ1-2	TRBV18	TRBD1	few	TGTGCCAGCTCACCCACCAGGGGGCCAGATGGCTACACCTTC	CASSPTRGPDGYTF
TRBJ2-5	TRBV6-1	TRBD2	NA	TGTGCCAGCAGTGAGTTTAGCGGGACGGGGATACAGGAGACCCAGTACTTC	CASSEFSGTGIQETQYF
TRBJ2-5	TRBV5-1	NA	few	TGCGCCAGCAGCTCCCCCGGGGGGCTGGTGAGAACCCAGTACTTC	CASSSPGGLVRTQYF
TRBJ1-1	TRBV5-1	TRBD1	NA	TGCGCCAGCAGCCTCGGGACAGGGGAGTCGGGTGAAGCTTTCTTT	CASSLGTGESGEAFF
TRBJ2-7	TRBV7-2	TRBD2	NA	TGTGCCAGCAGCTTAGCTAGCGGGGTCTCCTACGAGCAGTACTTC	CASSLASGVSYEQYF
TRBJ1-1	TRBV19	NA	NA	TGTGCCAGTAGTATGGGGGGGCAGATAAACACTGAAGCTTTCTTT	CASSMGGQINTEAFF
TRBJ2-3	TRBV6-1	TRBD2	few	TGTGCCAGCAGCCGACTAGCGGGATTCACAGATACGCAGTATTTT	CASSRLAGFTDTQYF
TRBJ2-2	TRBV4-3	NA	few	TGCGCCAGCAGCCAGTTTAGGACAGATAACACCGGGGAGCTGTTTTTT	CASSQFRTDNTGELFF
TRBJ1-5	TRBV19	TRBD1	NA	TGTGCCAGTAGTATAGCAGGACAGGGTAGCAATCAGCCCCAGCATTTT	CASSIAGQGSNQPQHF
TRBJ2-7	TRBV29-1	TRBD1	many	TGCAGCGTCAGAACCGGGACAGGGGCGTCCTACGAGCAGTACTTC	CSVRTGTGASYEQYF
TRBJ2-2	TRBV15	TRBD1	few	TGTGCCACCAGCAGATCGGGACAGGGGGTTATGAACACCGGGGAGCTGTTTTTT	CATSRSGQGVMNTGELFF
TRBJ2-7	TRBV2	NA	NA	TGTGCCAGCAGTGAAGTGCATGAGGGCGAGCAGTACTTC	CASSEVHEGEQYF
TRBJ2-5	TRBV7-2	NA	few	TGTGCCAGCAGCTTGAATCCTCGGGGTGAGACCCAGTACTTC	CASSLNPRGETQYF
TRBJ2-5	TRBV4-3	TRBD1	NA	TGCGCCAGCAGCCAAGAAGTCCCCGGGACAGGGATTTTAAGGGAGACCCAGTACTTC	CASSQEVPGTGILRETQYF
TRBJ2-7	TRBV4-3	TRBD1	NA	TGCGCCAGCAGCCCCCGGACAGGGAGCTCCTACGAGCAGTACTTC	CASSPRTGSSYEQYF
TRBJ2-3	TRBV4-1	TRBD2	few	TGCGCCAGCAGCCAAGGAGCGGGAGGACGGGTGGGCACAGATACGCAGTATTTT	CASSQGAGGRVGTDTQYF
TRBJ2-5	TRBV2	TRBD2	NA	TGTGCCACCGGGAGGGGGGGTGCCCAAGAGACCCAGTACTTC	CATGRGGAQETQYF
TRBJ2-5	TRBV29-1	TRBD1	NA	TGCAGCGTTGAGGGTATGAGGACAGGGAATAATCAAGAGACCCAGTACTTC	CSVEGMRTGNNQETQYF
TRBJ2-1	TRBV30	TRBD2	NA	TGTGCCTGGAGCGGGAAGGGGCTAGCGGGATATGAGCAGTTCTTC	CAWSGKGLAGYEQFF
TRBJ2-7	TRBV9	NA	NA	TGTGCCAGCAGCGAGGGGCGGCTACCTCCCTACGAGCAGTACTTC	CASSEGRLPPYEQYF
TRBJ1-5	TRBV6-4	TRBD1	NA	TGTGCCAGCAGTGAAGGAACAGGGGGCAATCAGCCCCAGCATTTT	CASSEGTGGNQPQHF
TRBJ1-4	TRBV25-1	NA	NA	TGTGCCAGCAGTGCACAAGACACAACTAATGAAAAACTGTTTTTT	CASSAQDTTNEKLFF
TRBJ1-5	TRBV30	TRBD1	few	TGTGCCTGGAGTTTAAGGAGGGACAGGGGGCTTATTCAGCCCCAGCATTTT	CAWSLRRDRGLIQPQHF
TRBJ2-1	TRBV4-2	TRBD2	many	TGTGCCAGCAGCCAAGATATGGCTAGCGGGAGGTATGAGCAGTTCTTC	CASSQDMASGRYEQFF